This entry lists 5 T cell receptor beta chains sequenced from one sample in a study of CD8 T cells in ankylosing spondylitis (dated by TCRdb to 2015 to 2018). To prepare the library, 5' RACE was applied. The sequencing machine was an Illumina HiSeq 2500. In-frame beta chains were kept once TCRdb had trimmed the public reads at Q25 with fastp and called clones with MiXCR. Rows with one shared CDR3 protein collapse into an entry with the most common genes and DNA. Across this sample there are 240,000 or so distinct CDR3 sequences, with about 10% seen only once. Clones ranked in the top ten supply under 8% of the sample. The material sequenced was blood, either unsorted or a sorted T cell fraction (not recorded which). The receptors here all came from a male donor with ankylosing spondylitis or in good health (not recorded which).

In this sample, this clonotype turned up many times. This rearrangement joins TRBV20-1 to TRBJ2-7, with D perhaps matching TRBD2 (5 bases). The CDR3 loop spans 13 amino acids. V lost 5 bases and J lost 5, with 16 bases in between. Germline lookup yields CDR1 DFQATT and CDR2 SNEGSKA (reference sequence). In nucleotides, the CDR3 is TGCAGTGCTGATCGGACGACCGGGAACGAGCAGTACTTC. This translates into CSADRTTGNEQYF.

This clonotype was picked up many times. The V call is TRBV27, the J call TRBJ1-1; 9 nucleotides line up with TRBD1. Looked up from germline, CDR1 is MNHEY and CDR2 is SMNVEV (reference sequence). CDR3 length equals 19 residues. Trimming cost V 1 base and J 5 bases; bases outside gene matches: 17. The CDR3 DNA follows: TGTGCCAGCAGTTTATGGGGTTTGGGGGGGACAGGGCGACAGACTGAAGCTTTCTTT. Translated: CASSLWGLGGTGRQTEAFF.

This clonotype was recorded many times. The V gene is TRBV7-6, the J gene TRBJ2-7; 7 nucleotides align to TRBD2. V lost 1 base, J lost 3 bases, and 6 bases stayed unmatched. Germline V CDR1 and CDR2: SGHVS, FNYEAQ. There are 15 residues in the CDR3. The CDR3, as DNA: TGTGCCAGCAGCTTAGGAAGCGGGACCATCTACGAGCAGTACTTC. Amino acids: CASSLGSGTIYEQYF. The variable domain in full, with the rest retrieved from reference TRBV7-6 and TRBJ2-7, is GAGVSQSPRYKVTKRGQDVALRCDPISGHVSLYWYRQALGQGPEFLTYFNYEAQQDKSGLPNDRFSAERPEGSISTLTIQRTEQRDSAMYRCASSLGSGTIYEQYFGPGTRLTVT.

This clonotype was recorded at least ten times. The chain employs TRBV5-1 and TRBJ2-5; 12 bases match TRBD1. This CDR3 contains 19 residues. Per germline, CDR1 SGHRS and CDR2 YFSETQ. The ends lost 3 bases at V and 3 bases at J; junction bases unmatched: 15. The DNA of the CDR3 is TGCGCCAGCAGCTCGCGAGGGACAGGGGGCGCGGAGAAAGAAGAGACCCAGTACTTC. It translates to CASSSRGTGGAEKEETQYF. Combining the CDR3 with reference TRBV5-1 and TRBJ2-5 gives the whole variable domain KAGVTQTPRYLIKTRGQQVTLSCSPISGHRSVSWYQQTPGQGLQFLFEYFSETQRNKGNFPGRFSGRQFSNSRSEMNVSTLELGDSALYLCASSSRGTGGAEKEETQYFGPGTRLLVL.

This clonotype showed up many times. This sequence joins TRBV29-1 and TRBJ2-7; possibly TRBD2 for D (6 bases). This CDR3 region has 13 residues. The V and J ends lost 6 bases and 2 bases respectively, with 14 bases between them. Germline CDR1 SQVTM, CDR2 ANQGSEA. The CDR3 loop reads CSVVTGTAYEQYF. CDR3 bases: TGCAGCGTGGTCACCGGGACTGCCTACGAGCAGTACTTC.